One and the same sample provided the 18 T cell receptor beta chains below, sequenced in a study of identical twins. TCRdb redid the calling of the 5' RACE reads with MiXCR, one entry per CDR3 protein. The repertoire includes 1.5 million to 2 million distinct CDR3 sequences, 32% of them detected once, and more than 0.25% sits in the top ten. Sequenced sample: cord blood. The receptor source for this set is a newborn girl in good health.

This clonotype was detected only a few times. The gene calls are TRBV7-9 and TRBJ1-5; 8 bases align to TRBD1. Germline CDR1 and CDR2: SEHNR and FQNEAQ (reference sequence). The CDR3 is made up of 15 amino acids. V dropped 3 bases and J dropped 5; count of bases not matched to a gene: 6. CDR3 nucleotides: TGTGCCAGCAGCTTGGGGACAGGCCCCTATCAGCCCCAGCATTTT. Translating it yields CASSLGTGPYQPQHF.

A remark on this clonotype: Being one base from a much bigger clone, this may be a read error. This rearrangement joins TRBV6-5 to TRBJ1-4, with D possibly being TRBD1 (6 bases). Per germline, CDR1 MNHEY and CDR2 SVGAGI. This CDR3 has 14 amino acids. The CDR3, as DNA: TGTGCCAGCAGTCGACAGGCAACTAGTGAAAAACTGTTTTTT. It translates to CASSRQATSEKLFF.

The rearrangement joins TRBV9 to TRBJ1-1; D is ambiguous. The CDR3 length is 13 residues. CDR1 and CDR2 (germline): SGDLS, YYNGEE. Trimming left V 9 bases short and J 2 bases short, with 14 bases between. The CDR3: CAIRTGPNTEAFF. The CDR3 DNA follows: TGTGCCATAAGAACGGGTCCTAACACTGAAGCTTTCTTT.

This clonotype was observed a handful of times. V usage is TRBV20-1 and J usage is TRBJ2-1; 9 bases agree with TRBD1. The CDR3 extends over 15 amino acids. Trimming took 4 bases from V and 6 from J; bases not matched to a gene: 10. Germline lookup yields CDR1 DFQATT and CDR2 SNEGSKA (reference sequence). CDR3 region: CSAIPPGQGPNEQFF. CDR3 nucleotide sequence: TGCAGTGCTATACCGCCGGGACAGGGCCCCAATGAGCAGTTCTTC.

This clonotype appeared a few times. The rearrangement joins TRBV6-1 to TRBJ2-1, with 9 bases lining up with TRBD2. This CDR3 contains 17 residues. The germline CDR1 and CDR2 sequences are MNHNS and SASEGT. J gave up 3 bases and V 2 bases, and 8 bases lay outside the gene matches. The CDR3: CASSEWGLAPGYNEQFF. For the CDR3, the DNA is TGTGCCAGCAGTGAATGGGGACTAGCACCTGGCTACAATGAGCAGTTCTTC.

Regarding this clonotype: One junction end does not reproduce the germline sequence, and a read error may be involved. The CDR3 spells CVSSYGTPSSTDTQYF. In DNA, the CDR3 is TGTGTCAGCAGTTATGGGACTCCCTCTAGCACAGATACGCAGTATTTT. The V and J genes are TRBV12-3 or TRBV12-4 and TRBJ2-3, with D maybe TRBD2 (6 bases). The CDR3 sequence is 16 residues long.

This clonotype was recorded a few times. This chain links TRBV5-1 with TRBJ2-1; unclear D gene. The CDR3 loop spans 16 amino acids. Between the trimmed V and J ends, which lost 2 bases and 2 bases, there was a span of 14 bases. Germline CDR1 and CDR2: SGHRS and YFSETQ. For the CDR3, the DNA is TGCGCCAGCAGCTTCGGTACGGACCGTGCCTACAATGAGCAGTTCTTC. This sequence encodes CASSFGTDRAYNEQFF.

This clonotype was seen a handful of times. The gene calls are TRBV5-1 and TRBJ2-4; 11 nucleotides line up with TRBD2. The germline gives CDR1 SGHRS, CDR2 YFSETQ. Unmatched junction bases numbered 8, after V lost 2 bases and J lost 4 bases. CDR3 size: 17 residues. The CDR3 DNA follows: TGCGCCAGCAGCTTCGTGGCTAGCGGGGGGACAAAAAACATTCAGTACTTC. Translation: CASSFVASGGTKNIQYF.

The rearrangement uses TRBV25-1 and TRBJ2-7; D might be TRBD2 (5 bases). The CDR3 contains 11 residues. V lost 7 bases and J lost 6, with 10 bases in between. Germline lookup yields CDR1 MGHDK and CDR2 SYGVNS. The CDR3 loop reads CASTYGVEQYF. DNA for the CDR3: TGTGCCAGCACCTACGGGGTCGAGCAGTACTTC.

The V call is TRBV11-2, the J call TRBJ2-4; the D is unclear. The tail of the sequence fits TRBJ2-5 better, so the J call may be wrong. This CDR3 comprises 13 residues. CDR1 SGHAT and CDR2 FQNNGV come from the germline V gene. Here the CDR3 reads CASSSLTRKTQYF. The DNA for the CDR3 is TGTGCCAGCAGCTCCCTAACCCGGAAGACCCAGTACTTC.

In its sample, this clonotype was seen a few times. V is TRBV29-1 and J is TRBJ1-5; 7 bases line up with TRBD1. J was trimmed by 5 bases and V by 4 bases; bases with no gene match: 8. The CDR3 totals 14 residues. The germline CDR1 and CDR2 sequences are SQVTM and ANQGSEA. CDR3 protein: CSVGDREGDQPQHF. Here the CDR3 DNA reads TGCAGCGTTGGAGACAGGGAGGGGGATCAGCCCCAGCATTTT.

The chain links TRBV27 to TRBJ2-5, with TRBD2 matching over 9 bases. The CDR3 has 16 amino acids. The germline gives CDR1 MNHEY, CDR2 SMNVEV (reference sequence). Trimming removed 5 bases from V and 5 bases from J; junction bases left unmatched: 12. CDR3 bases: TGTGCCAGCAGTCACTATATAGCGGGAGTTGAGGAGACCCAGTACTTC. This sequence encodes CASSHYIAGVEETQYF.

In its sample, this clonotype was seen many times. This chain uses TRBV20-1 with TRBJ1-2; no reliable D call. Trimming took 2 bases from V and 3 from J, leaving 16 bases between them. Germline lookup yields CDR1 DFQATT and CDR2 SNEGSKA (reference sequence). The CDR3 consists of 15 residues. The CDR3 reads CSARPINSAYYGYTF. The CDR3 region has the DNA TGCAGTGCTAGACCCATTAATTCGGCCTACTATGGCTACACCTTC.

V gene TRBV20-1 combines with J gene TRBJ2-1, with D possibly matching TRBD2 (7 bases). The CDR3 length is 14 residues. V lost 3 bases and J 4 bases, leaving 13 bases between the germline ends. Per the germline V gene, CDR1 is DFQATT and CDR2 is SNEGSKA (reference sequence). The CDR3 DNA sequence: TGCAGTGCTAGTTTGGGGGGGCCTTACAATGAGCAGTTCTTC. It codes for CSASLGGPYNEQFF.

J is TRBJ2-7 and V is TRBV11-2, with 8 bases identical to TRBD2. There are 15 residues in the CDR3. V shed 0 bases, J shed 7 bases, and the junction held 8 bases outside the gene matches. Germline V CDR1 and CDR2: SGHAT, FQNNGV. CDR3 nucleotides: TGTGCCAGCAGCTTAGAAGCGGGGGACTACAATGAGCAGTACTTC. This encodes CASSLEAGDYNEQYF.

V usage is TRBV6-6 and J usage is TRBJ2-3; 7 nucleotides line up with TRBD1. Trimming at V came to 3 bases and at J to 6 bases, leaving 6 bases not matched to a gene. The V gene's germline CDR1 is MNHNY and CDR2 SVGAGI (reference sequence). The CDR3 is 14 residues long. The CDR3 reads CASSYRDRVDTQYF. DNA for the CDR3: TGTGCCAGCAGTTATCGAGACAGGGTTGATACGCAGTATTTT.

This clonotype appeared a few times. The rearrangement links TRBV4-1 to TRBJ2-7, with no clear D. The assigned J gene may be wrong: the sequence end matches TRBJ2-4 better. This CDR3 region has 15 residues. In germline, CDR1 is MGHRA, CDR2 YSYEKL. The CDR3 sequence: CASSQIKGRNNIQYF. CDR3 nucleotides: TGCGCCAGCAGCCAAATAAAGGGAAGGAATAACATTCAGTACTTC.

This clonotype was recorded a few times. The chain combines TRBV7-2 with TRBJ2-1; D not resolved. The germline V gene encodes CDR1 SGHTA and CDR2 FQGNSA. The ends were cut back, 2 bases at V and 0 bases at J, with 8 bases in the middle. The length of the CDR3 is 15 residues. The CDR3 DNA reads TGTGCCAGCAGCTTACTAGGGCGCTCCTACAATGAGCAGTTCTTC. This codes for CASSLLGRSYNEQFF.